The 16 T cell receptor beta chains below were found in one sample sequenced in a study of blood T cells in healthy people across ages (dated by TCRdb to the mid-2010s). Receptor amplification or capture employed 5' RACE. The run used an Illumina HiSeq 2500. A second PCR of about 6 to 11 cycles was performed with a sample-barcoded 5' primer and a J-beta primer mix. TCRdb itself trimmed the public reads at Q25 with fastp, ran MiXCR and retained productive beta chains. Rows merge per CDR3 protein into single entries with the most common DNA and genes. The sample profile shows 1.5 million to 2 million distinct CDR3 sequences; about 28% of them were found once. The leading ten clones occupy 6.5% to 8.5% of the sample. Sequencing was performed on blood. The receptors were gathered from a woman in her twenties or thirties in good health.

In its sample, this clonotype was seen once. The chain has TRBV7-2 and TRBJ2-2; D remains ambiguous. The germline V gene encodes CDR1 SGHTA and CDR2 FQGNSA. The CDR3 length is 17 residues. Trimming shortened V by 2 bases and J by 1 base, and 14 bases separated the two germline ends. The CDR3 DNA reads as TGTGCCAGCAGCTTACAATTCCGGACGGTGAACACCGGGGAGCTGTTTTTT. Residues: CASSLQFRTVNTGELFF.

V gene TRBV30 combines with J gene TRBJ1-2; 11 positions agree with TRBD1. The CDR3 contains 14 residues. The ends lost 3 bases at V and 8 bases at J; junction bases unmatched: 8. Germline-derived CDR1 and CDR2 are GTSNPN and SVGIG (reference sequence). CDR3 sequence: CAWSHPGTGGGYTF. DNA for the CDR3: TGTGCCTGGAGCCATCCCGGGACAGGGGGAGGCTACACCTTC. Full variable domain (missing parts from reference TRBV30 and TRBJ1-2): SQTIHQWPATLVQPVGSPLSLECTVEGTSNPNLYWYRQAAGRGLQLLFYSVGIGQISSEVPQNLSASRPQDRQFILSSKKLLLSDSGFYLCAWSHPGTGGGYTFGSGTRLTVV.

This clonotype was recorded a few times. DNA for the CDR3: TGCAGTGCTAGAGATTACGGGGGGCGGCGAGATCAGCCCCAGCATTTT. Translation gives CSARDYGGRRDQPQHF. The chain links TRBV20-1 to TRBJ1-5, with D possibly matching TRBD1 (6 bases). Germline assignment: CDR1 DFQATT and CDR2 SNEGSKA (reference sequence). The V and J ends lost 0 bases and 5 bases respectively, with 17 bases between them. The CDR3 totals 16 residues.

This clonotype was detected a few times. The V gene is TRBV6-5, the J gene TRBJ2-1; D remains ambiguous. CDR1 MNHEY and CDR2 SVGAGI come from the germline V gene. This CDR3 spans 12 amino acids. The germline V and J ends were trimmed by 2 bases and 6 bases, with 5 bases remaining between them. CDR3 sequence: CASSYNVNEQFF. The CDR3 DNA reads TGTGCCAGCAGTTACAACGTCAATGAGCAGTTCTTC.

The chain joins TRBV5-1 to TRBJ1-1; TRBD1 might be the D (5 bases). V was trimmed by 3 bases and J by 5 bases, leaving 14 bases between them. The CDR3 has 14 residues. Germline values: CDR1 SGHRS, CDR2 YFSETQ. The CDR3 bases are TGCGCCAGCAGCTCCGAACTCGGGGGGACTGAAGCTTTCTTT. This sequence encodes CASSSELGGTEAFF.

The V call is TRBV10-3, the J call TRBJ1-5; no clear D gene. V dropped 3 bases and J dropped 6 bases, with 12 bases sitting between them. This CDR3 is 14 amino acids long. CDR1 ENHRY and CDR2 SYGVKD come from the germline V gene. Here the CDR3 reads CAISDLEGGQPQHF. The CDR3 DNA is TGTGCCATCAGTGATCTAGAGGGTGGTCAGCCCCAGCATTTT.

The J gene is TRBJ2-7, the V gene TRBV29-1; tentative D call: TRBD1 (6 bases). The DNA end is a closer match to TRBJ2-5, so the J assignment may be wrong. The CDR3 sequence is 13 residues long. CDR1 and CDR2 (germline): SQVTM, ANQGSEA. The CDR3 coding sequence is TGCAGCGTTGAGAAGACAGGCGCAGAGACCCAGTACTTC. It translates to CSVEKTGAETQYF.

This clonotype showed up just a few times. The CDR3 region is CASSQEYGYNEQFF. The CDR3, as DNA: TGTGCCAGCAGCCAAGAATACGGGTACAATGAGCAGTTCTTC. This rearrangement joins TRBV14 to TRBJ2-1; no reliable D call. The V gene lost 0 bases and the J gene lost 4 bases, with 7 bases spanning the gap. This CDR3 contains 14 residues. The germline V gene has CDR1 SGHDN and CDR2 FVKESK.

V gene TRBV3-1 combines with J gene TRBJ1-2; D gene ambiguous. Trimming removed 0 bases at V and 8 bases at J, with 19 bases between. The CDR3 spans 16 residues. Germline-derived CDR1 and CDR2 are LGHDT and YNNKEL (reference sequence). CDR3 nucleotides: TGTGCCAGCAGCCAAGATTTCTCGTCTCTAACTAGAGGCTACACCTTC. Residues: CASSQDFSSLTRGYTF. Full variable domain (rest looked up from reference TRBV3-1 and TRBJ1-2): DTAVSQTPKYLVTQMGNDKSIKCEQNLGHDTMYWYKQDSKKFLKIMFSYNNKELIINETVPNRFSPKSPDKAHLNLHINSLELGDSAVYFCASSQDFSSLTRGYTFGSGTRLTVV.

On this clonotype: One junction end does not reproduce the germline sequence, and a read error may be involved. The chain couples TRBV6-6 to TRBJ2-7; D is unresolved. This CDR3 has 12 residues. The germline gives CDR1 MNHNY, CDR2 SVGAGI (reference sequence). This chain's CDR3 is CACSADAHEQYF. CDR3 DNA: TGTGCCTGCAGTGCGGACGCCCACGAGCAGTACTTC.

Notes on this clonotype: Just one base apart from a much larger clone, this may be a read error. The V call is TRBV20-1, the J call TRBJ1-6; tentative D call: TRBD1 (6 bases). From germline, CDR1 is DFQATT and CDR2 SNEGSKA (reference sequence). Trimming stripped 2 bases from V and 10 bases from J, with 15 bases between. The CDR3 consists of 14 residues. The CDR3 loop reads CSARKGGADSPLHF. The CDR3 DNA reads as TGCAGTGCTAGAAAGGGGGGGGCGGACTCACCCCTCCACTTT.

This clonotype has a handful of counts. The chain has TRBV19 and TRBJ2-5; D may be TRBD2 (6 bases). With 3 bases removed from V and 4 bases from J, the gap between germline ends came to 18 bases. The CDR3 loop spans 16 amino acids. CDR1 and CDR2 (germline): LNHDA, SQIVND (reference sequence). The CDR3 DNA is TGTGCCAGTAGTATCGGAGTTCCGGGGACTGGAGAGACCCAGTACTTC. Amino acid sequence: CASSIGVPGTGETQYF.

V usage is TRBV19 and J usage is TRBJ2-1; D might be TRBD2 (5 bases). There are 13 residues in the CDR3. Trimming shortened V by 1 base and J by 8 bases, and 9 bases separated the two germline ends. Looked up from germline, CDR1 is LNHDA and CDR2 is SQIVND (reference sequence). This chain's CDR3 is CASSIARGDEQFF. The DNA for the CDR3 is TGTGCCAGTAGTATAGCCCGGGGAGATGAGCAGTTCTTC.

A few counts support this clonotype. J is TRBJ1-1 and V is TRBV12-3 or TRBV12-4; 7 bases are a match to TRBD1. The CDR3 contains 15 residues. Trimming took 8 bases from V and 0 from J; bases not matched to a gene: 9. As DNA, the CDR3 is TGTGCCAGCGGGGGGGGGACAGTTATGAACACTGAAGCTTTCTTT. This sequence encodes CASGGGTVMNTEAFF.

This clonotype was recorded at least ten times. J is TRBJ2-7 and V is TRBV7-2; D ambiguous. CDR1 SGHTA and CDR2 FQGNSA come from the germline V gene. CDR3 length equals 13 residues. With 3 bases removed from V and 6 bases from J, the gap between germline ends came to 12 bases. As DNA, the CDR3 is TGTGCCAGCAGCTTTCCCCCCGGTCCCGAGCAGTACTTC. Its protein is CASSFPPGPEQYF.

This clonotype was detected a few times. This chain links TRBV24-1 with TRBJ2-3; 7 bases map to TRBD1. J lost 1 base, V lost 5 bases, and 11 bases had no gene match. The length of the CDR3 is 17 residues. Looked up from germline, CDR1 is KGHDR and CDR2 is SFDVKD. The CDR3: CATSGQTGTDRTDTQYF. The CDR3 coding sequence is TGTGCCACCAGTGGTCAGACCGGGACAGATCGCACAGATACGCAGTATTTT.